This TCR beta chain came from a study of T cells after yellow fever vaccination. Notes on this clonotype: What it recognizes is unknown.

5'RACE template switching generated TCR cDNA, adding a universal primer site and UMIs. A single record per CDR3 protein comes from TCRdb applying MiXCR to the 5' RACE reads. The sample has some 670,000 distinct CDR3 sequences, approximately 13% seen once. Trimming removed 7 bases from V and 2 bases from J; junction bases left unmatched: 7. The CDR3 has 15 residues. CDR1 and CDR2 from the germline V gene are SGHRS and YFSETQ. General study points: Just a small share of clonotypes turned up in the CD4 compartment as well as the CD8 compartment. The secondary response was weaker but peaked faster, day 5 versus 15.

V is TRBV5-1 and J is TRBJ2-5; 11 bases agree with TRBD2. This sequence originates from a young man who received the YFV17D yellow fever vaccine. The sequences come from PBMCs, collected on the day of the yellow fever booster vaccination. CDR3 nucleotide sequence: TGCGCCAGCGGCTGGGGGACTAGCGGACAAGAGACCCAGTACTTC. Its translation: CASGWGTSGQETQYF.